The following is a T cell receptor beta chain sequence with its context. The antigen is unknown. The sample belongs to a study of cytomegalovirus exposure and HLA in healthy donors. Study findings and constraints: The listing of some 170 TCR beta chains classed them as cytomegalovirus-associated. Per a prior analysis, the majority of TCR beta V segments were productive roughly 87% or roughly 30% of the time. Across donors, most TCRs were seen rarely, yet some public ones were widespread.

Primers: 60 Vbeta forward and 13 Jbeta reverse. The data were produced by immunoSEQ multiplex PCR, yet TCRdb's version contains in-frame clones alone and is incomplete. The sample yields about 120,000 clones, roughly four fifths seen once. V was pared by 9 bases and J by 4 bases, with 11 bases of the junction left unmatched. Germline V CDR1 and CDR2: LGHNA, YSLEER. The CDR3 has 15 residues. The TCR comes from a woman in her thirties or forties in good health and CMV-seropositive. The chain has TRBV4-3 and TRBJ1-4; 7 positions match TRBD1. The sequenced sample consisted of PBMCs. The DNA of the CDR3 is TGCGCCAGTGCGAGTACAGGGGCTAGTAATGAAAAACTGTTTTTT. Translation gives CASASTGASNEKLFF.